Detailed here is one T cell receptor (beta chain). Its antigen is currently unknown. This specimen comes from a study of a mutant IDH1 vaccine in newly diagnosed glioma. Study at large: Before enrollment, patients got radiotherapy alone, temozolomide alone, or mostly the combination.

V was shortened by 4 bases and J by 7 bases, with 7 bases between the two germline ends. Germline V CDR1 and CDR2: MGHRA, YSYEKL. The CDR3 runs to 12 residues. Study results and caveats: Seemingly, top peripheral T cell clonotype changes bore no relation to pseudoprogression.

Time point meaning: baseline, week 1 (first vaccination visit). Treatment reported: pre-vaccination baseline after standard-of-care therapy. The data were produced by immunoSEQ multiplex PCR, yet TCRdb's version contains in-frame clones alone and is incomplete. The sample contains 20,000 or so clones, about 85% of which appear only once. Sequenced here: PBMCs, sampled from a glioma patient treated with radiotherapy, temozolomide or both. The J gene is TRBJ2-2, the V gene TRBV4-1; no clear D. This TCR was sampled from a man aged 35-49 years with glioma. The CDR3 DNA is TGCGCCAGCAGCCGGAGTGTCGGGGAGCTGTTTTTT. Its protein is CASSRSVGELFF.